These 17 T cell receptor beta chains were all obtained from the same sample, sequenced in a study of shared clonotypes between healthy human individuals. Only CD45RO-negative cells positively selected for CCR7 counted as naive CD8 cells, so terminally differentiated effector memory CD45RA+ cells were excluded. Measured with immunoSEQ multiplex PCR; TCRdb has only the in-frame clones, and not every one. The sample has about 700,000 clones; about 90% are singletons. Specimen: naive CD8+ T cells sorted from blood. The receptors were sampled from a man younger than 40 in good health.

The genes are TRBV7-8 and TRBJ2-5; D unresolved. Trimming removed 5 bases from V and 2 bases from J, with 15 bases in between. The CDR3 loop spans 15 amino acids. CDR1 is SGHVS and CDR2 is FQNEAQ in the germline V gene. The CDR3 protein is CASSPQLLAQETQYF. The CDR3 nucleotides are TGTGCCAGCAGCCCCCAACTTCTGGCGCAAGAGACCCAGTACTTC.

This rearrangement joins TRBV15 to TRBJ2-7; D is undetermined. Germline loops: CDR1 LNHNV, CDR2 YYDKDF (reference sequence). The CDR3 length is 13 residues. The ends were cut back, 0 bases at V and 3 bases at J, with 6 bases in the middle. CDR3 sequence: CATSREGNYEQYF. CDR3 bases: TGTGCCACCAGCAGAGAGGGAAACTACGAGCAGTACTTC.

The V gene is TRBV10-1, the J gene TRBJ1-1; no reliable D call. The V and J ends lost 5 bases and 4 bases respectively, with 14 bases between them. CDR3 length: 14 residues. CDR1 is WNHNN, CDR2 SYGVQD, per germline (reference sequence). CDR3 in DNA: TGCGCCAGCAGTTGGGGAACTCGAATCACTGAAGCTTTCTTT. Its translation is CASSWGTRITEAFF.

The chain employs TRBV7-9 and TRBJ2-3, with D possibly TRBD1 on 6 matching bases. Germline lookup yields CDR1 SEHNR and CDR2 FQNEAQ (reference sequence). CDR3 size: 15 residues. V was trimmed by 6 bases and J by 2 bases, leaving 15 bases between them. CDR3 loop: CASSPTGNPTDTQYF. CDR3 nucleotide sequence: TGTGCCAGCAGTCCCACAGGGAACCCCACAGATACGCAGTATTTT.

The J gene is TRBJ2-1, the V gene TRBV15; no reliable D call. CDR3 size: 13 residues. Trimming took off 5 bases at V and 8 bases at J, with 13 bases between the two ends. Germline lookup yields CDR1 LNHNV and CDR2 YYDKDF (reference sequence). Written as DNA, the CDR3 is TGTGCCACCAGCCTCGCCTTAGTCGATGAGCAGTTCTTC. Encoded protein: CATSLALVDEQFF.

The chain couples TRBV6-1 to TRBJ2-7, with a weak D call TRBD2 (5 bases). This CDR3 comprises 15 residues. With 0 bases removed from V and 3 bases from J, the gap between germline ends came to 12 bases. The germline gives CDR1 MNHNS, CDR2 SASEGT. Here the CDR3 DNA reads TGTGCCAGCAGTGAAGCCAGGACTTTTAGCTACGAGCAGTACTTC. Translating gives CASSEARTFSYEQYF.

The chain uses TRBV10-1 and TRBJ2-7; TRBD2 agrees at 11 bases. The CDR3 runs to 14 residues. Losses at the gene ends were 6 bases for V and 6 bases for J; bases not matched to a gene: 7. Germline lookup yields CDR1 WNHNN and CDR2 SYGVQD (reference sequence). The CDR3 region has the DNA TGCGCCAGCAGAGGGACTAGCGGTAGAGGCGAGCAGTACTTC. Its translation: CASRGTSGRGEQYF.

V gene TRBV5-4 combines with J gene TRBJ1-1, with D possibly matching TRBD1 (5 bases). The CDR3 is 12 residues long. With 6 bases removed from V and 11 bases from J, the gap between germline ends came to 17 bases. Germline V lookup: CDR1 SGHNT, CDR2 YYREEE (reference sequence). DNA of the CDR3: TGTGCCAGCAACCCAGGTGGTTCAGGGGCTTTCTTT. This codes for CASNPGGSGAFF.

The table lists this clone with a count of one. The chain joins TRBV18 to TRBJ2-1; the D gene is possibly TRBD2 (6 bases). The CDR3 length is 15 residues. Trimming took off 4 bases at V and 4 bases at J, with 14 bases between the two ends. Germline CDR1 reads KGHSH; CDR2 reads LQKENI. The CDR3 spells CASSLPGLRYNEQFF. The CDR3 DNA is TGTGCCAGCTCACTACCGGGACTGCGGTACAATGAGCAGTTCTTC.

This chain links TRBV6-1 with TRBJ2-7; possibly TRBD1 for D (6 bases). Trimming removed 7 bases from V and 3 bases from J, with 13 bases in between. The CDR3 consists of 13 residues. Per the germline V gene, CDR1 is MNHNS and CDR2 is SASEGT. CDR3 loop: CASKGTDSYEQYF. The CDR3 DNA reads TGTGCCAGCAAGGGGACGGACAGCTACGAGCAGTACTTC.

The V call is TRBV7-9, the J call TRBJ2-3; unclear D gene. CDR1 and CDR2 (germline): SEHNR, FQNEAQ (reference sequence). V gave up 4 bases and J gave up 2 bases, with 13 bases separating them. The CDR3 is made up of 15 amino acids. CDR3 bases: TGTGCCAGCAGCTCGGGTCTCCTCCCCACAGATACGCAGTATTTT. Its protein product is CASSSGLLPTDTQYF.

This chain joins TRBV4-3 and TRBJ2-1; TRBD2 matches 9 bases. CDR3 length: 16 amino acids. Germline V lookup: CDR1 LGHNA, CDR2 YSLEER. The trim removed 0 bases at V and 4 bases at J, leaving 4 bases unmatched. CDR3 sequence: CASSQDRTSVYNEQFF. The CDR3 region has the DNA TGCGCCAGCAGCCAAGATAGGACTAGCGTTTACAATGAGCAGTTCTTC.

The chain links TRBV6-1 to TRBJ2-3, with a tentative D call TRBD2 (6 bases). The V end lost 1 base, the J end lost 2 bases, and 10 bases lay between the germline ends. This CDR3 has 15 amino acids. The germline CDR1 and CDR2 sequences are MNHNS and SASEGT. The CDR3 DNA reads TGTGCCAGCAGTGAAGAGGGAGGCCCCACAGATACGCAGTATTTT. Protein sequence: CASSEEGGPTDTQYF.

This chain connects TRBV6-6 to TRBJ2-1, with 7 bases matching TRBD2. Germline V gene lookup returns CDR1 MNHNY and CDR2 SVGAGI (reference sequence). V dropped 2 bases and J dropped 8; count of bases not matched to a gene: 3. CDR3 size: 13 residues. The CDR3 DNA follows: TGTGCCAGCAGTTACGCGGGAGTGGATGAGCAGTTCTTC. This encodes CASSYAGVDEQFF.

The chain recombines TRBV6-1 with TRBJ2-7; D might be TRBD1 or TRBD2, each matching 5 bases. The CDR3 has 15 amino acids. The V end was cut by 5 bases, the J end by 1 base, with 15 bases between. From germline, CDR1 is MNHNS and CDR2 SASEGT. The CDR3 region is CASSWDGTPSYEQYF. The CDR3 nucleotides are TGTGCCAGCAGTTGGGACGGGACCCCTTCCTACGAGCAGTACTTC.

V and J are TRBV28 and TRBJ2-5; TRBD1 matches at 9 bases. This CDR3 is 15 amino acids long. With 4 bases clipped from V and 1 base from J, the junction kept 4 bases outside the gene matches. Germline lookup yields CDR1 MDHEN and CDR2 SYDVKM. CDR3 coding DNA: TGTGCCAGCAGTTCGGGACAGGGCTTCCAAGAGACCCAGTACTTC. It specifies CASSSGQGFQETQYF.

The genes are TRBV4-2 and TRBJ2-1, with unresolved D. Germline loops: CDR1 LGHNA, CDR2 YNFKEQ. CDR3 length: 15 amino acids. Trimming shortened V by 2 bases and J by 3 bases, and 11 bases separated the two germline ends. For the CDR3, the DNA is TGTGCCAGCAGCCAAAGCCTCCTAGGCTACAATGAGCAGTTCTTC. This encodes CASSQSLLGYNEQFF.